This passage covers 11 T cell receptor beta chains from one sample sequenced in a study of immune cell composition in non-small cell lung cancer. Normal lung sampling was at least 3 cm from the tumour, as distant as possible. Sequenced by immunoSEQ multiplex PCR; TCRdb stores in-frame clones only, minus some. The sample carries about 4,000 clones, around 76% recorded once. The specimen sequenced was non-adjacent lung tissue. Receptors were obtained from a human donor with non-small cell lung cancer.

The chain combines TRBV19 with TRBJ1-1, with 9 positions matching TRBD1. This CDR3 has 15 amino acids. In germline, CDR1 is LNHDA, CDR2 SQIVND (reference sequence). V lost 6 bases and J lost 6; bases outside the gene matches: 11. CDR3 in amino acids: CASRKDRGVFAEAFF. For the CDR3, the DNA is TGTGCCAGTAGGAAGGACAGGGGTGTTTTCGCTGAAGCTTTCTTT.

J is TRBJ2-2 and V is TRBV4-2; TRBD2 matches at 12 bases. The CDR3 has 15 residues. Germline V gives CDR1 LGHNA, CDR2 YNFKEQ. The V gene end was trimmed by 4 bases and the J gene end by 5 bases; junction bases not matched to a gene: 2. The CDR3 spells CASSPLAGGTGELFF. For the CDR3, the DNA is TGTGCCAGCAGCCCTCTAGCGGGAGGGACCGGGGAGCTGTTTTTT.

This chain joins TRBV5-1 and TRBJ2-1, with 8 bases matching TRBD2. This CDR3 has 15 residues. The junction had 5 bases not matched to a gene; V was cut back by 4 bases and J by 2 bases. Germline V gene lookup returns CDR1 SGHRS and CDR2 YFSETQ. The CDR3 bases are TGCGCCAGCAGCAGGATCGGGGGGGCCTACAATGAGCAGTTCTTC. This gives the protein CASSRIGGAYNEQFF.

This chain connects TRBV6-6 to TRBJ1-5; 12 bases align to TRBD1. V gave up 0 bases and J gave up 5 bases; unmatched junction bases: 2. The V gene's germline CDR1 is MNHNY and CDR2 SVGAGI (reference sequence). This CDR3 spans 16 amino acids. This CDR3 reads CASSYSGTGGDQPQHF. CDR3 in DNA: TGTGCCAGCAGTTACTCGGGGACAGGGGGCGATCAGCCCCAGCATTTT.

Regarding this clone: This same CDR3 is encoded by further DNA sequences in the sample. V gene TRBV4-1 combines with J gene TRBJ2-7, with 8 bases aligning to TRBD1. CDR3 length: 15 amino acids. V was clipped by 1 base and J by 0 bases; unmatched bases: 2. CDR1 and CDR2 from the germline V gene are MGHRA and YSYEKL. The CDR3 region is CASSQGDRGSYEQYF. Written as DNA, the CDR3 is TGCGCCAGCAGCCAAGGTGACAGGGGCTCCTACGAGCAGTACTTC.

As for this clone: This sample also contains other DNA sequences that code for the same CDR3. V gene TRBV15 combines with J gene TRBJ1-2, with D unresolved. Trimming cost V 0 bases and J 6 bases, with 8 bases left between them. Germline-derived CDR1 and CDR2 are LNHNV and YYDKDF (reference sequence). The CDR3 totals 13 residues. The CDR3 sequence: CATSREEGDGYTF. CDR3 in DNA: TGTGCCACCAGCAGAGAGGAGGGCGATGGCTACACCTTC.

The V call is TRBV28, the J call TRBJ2-4, with a possible D match to TRBD2 (6 bases). The length of the CDR3 is 15 residues. Deletions cut 7 bases from V and 1 base from J, with 14 bases between. Germline CDR1 reads MDHEN; CDR2 reads SYDVKM. In nucleotides, the CDR3 is TGTGCCAGCATACCCCGGGGACTGGCCAAAAACATTCAGTACTTC. This sequence encodes CASIPRGLAKNIQYF.

CDR3 coding DNA: TGTGCCAGCAGCCGAAACAGAGACAATGAGCAGTTCTTC. Translated: CASSRNRDNEQFF. The gene calls are TRBV7-2 and TRBJ2-1; D remains unclear. Trimming stripped 5 bases from V and 5 bases from J, with 10 bases between. The CDR3 sequence is 13 residues long. Germline V lookup: CDR1 SGHTA, CDR2 FQGNSA.

This chain links TRBV4-1 with TRBJ2-3; maybe TRBD2 (7 bases). The CDR3 is 19 amino acids. V lost 3 bases to trimming and J lost 3 bases, with 25 bases between them. CDR1 MGHRA and CDR2 YSYEKL come from the germline V gene. CDR3 DNA sequence: TGCGCCAGCAGCCACCAATGGGGATCCGGGGGGCGAGGGACAGATACGCAGTATTTT. This sequence encodes CASSHQWGSGGRGTDTQYF.

The J gene is TRBJ2-3, the V gene TRBV9, with 11 bases aligning to TRBD2. The CDR3 sequence is 16 residues long. The V and J ends lost 3 bases and 3 bases, in that order; junction bases with no gene match: 6. CDR1 is SGDLS and CDR2 is YYNGEE in the germline V gene. This CDR3 reads CASSGGTSGLTDTQYF. CDR3 DNA: TGTGCCAGCAGCGGAGGGACTAGCGGACTTACAGATACGCAGTATTTT.

The chain carries TRBV5-6 and TRBJ1-2; weak D call: TRBD1 (6 bases). The germline CDR1 and CDR2 sequences are SGHDT and YYEEEE. The CDR3 spans 14 residues. V gave up 7 bases and J gave up 4 bases, with 17 bases separating them. This chain's CDR3 is CASGGGGRAYGYTF. CDR3 in DNA: TGTGCCAGCGGAGGCGGGGGGCGAGCCTATGGCTACACCTTC.